The next 2 T cell receptor beta chains were all read from a single sample in a study of T cell responses to AZD1222 COVID-19 vaccine. The method was immunoSEQ multiplex PCR; TCRdb's version includes in-frame clones alone and lacks a portion of them. The sample contains about 110,000 clones, nearly 90% of which appear only once. Sequencing was performed on peripheral blood, taken 28 days after the second AZD1222 dose. All receptors come from an adult who received the AZD1222 COVID-19 vaccine.

J is TRBJ2-1 and V is TRBV13; 8 positions agree with TRBD1. The CDR3 consists of 15 residues. V shed 5 bases and J 5 bases; nucleotides not matched to a gene: 8. Germline V lookup: CDR1 PRHDT, CDR2 FYEKMQ (reference sequence). CDR3 DNA: TGTGCCAGCAGCCCCATCGACAGGGGAGACAATGAGCAGTTCTTC. As protein: CASSPIDRGDNEQFF. Full variable domain (missing parts from reference TRBV13 and TRBJ2-1): AAGVIQSPRHLIKEKRETATLKCYPIPRHDTVYWYQQGPGQDPQFLISFYEKMQSDKGSIPDRFSAQQFSDYHSELNMSSLELGDSALYFCASSPIDRGDNEQFFGPGTRLTVL.

J is TRBJ1-3 and V is TRBV7-9; perhaps TRBD1 as D (5 bases). V dropped 3 bases and J dropped 0 bases, with 9 bases sitting between them. Germline CDR1 reads SEHNR; CDR2 reads FQNEAQ (reference sequence). The CDR3 has 15 amino acids. The CDR3 DNA reads TGTGCCAGCAGCTTGTCGGGGACCTCTGGAAACACCATATATTTT. Its protein product is CASSLSGTSGNTIYF. Together with reference TRBV7-9 and TRBJ1-3, the CDR3 gives the full variable domain: DTGVSQNPRHKITKRGQNVTFRCDPISEHNRLYWYRQTLGQGPEFLTYFQNEAQLEKSRLLSDRFSAERPKGSFSTLEIQRTEQGDSAMYLCASSLSGTSGNTIYFGEGSWLTVV.